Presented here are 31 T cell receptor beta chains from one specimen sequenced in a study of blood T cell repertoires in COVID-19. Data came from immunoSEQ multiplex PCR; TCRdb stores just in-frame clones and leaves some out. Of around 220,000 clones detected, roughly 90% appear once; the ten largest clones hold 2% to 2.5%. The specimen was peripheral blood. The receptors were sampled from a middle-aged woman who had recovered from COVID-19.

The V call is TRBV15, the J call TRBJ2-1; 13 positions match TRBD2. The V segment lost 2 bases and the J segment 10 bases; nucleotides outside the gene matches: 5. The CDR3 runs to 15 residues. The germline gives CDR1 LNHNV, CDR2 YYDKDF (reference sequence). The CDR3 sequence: CATSRPRTSGGEQFF. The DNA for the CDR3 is TGTGCCACCAGCAGACCCAGGACTAGCGGGGGAGAGCAGTTCTTC. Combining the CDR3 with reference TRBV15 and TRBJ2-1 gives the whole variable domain DAMVIQNPRYQVTQFGKPVTLSCSQTLNHNVMYWYQQKSSQAPKLLFHYYDKDFNNEADTPDNFQSRRPNTSFCFLDIRSPGLGDTAMYLCATSRPRTSGGEQFFGPGTRLTVL.

CDR3 sequence: CASSELAGLPAEQFF. Here the CDR3 DNA reads TGCGCCAGCAGCGAACTAGCGGGCCTTCCGGCTGAGCAGTTCTTC. The V and J genes are TRBV10-2 and TRBJ2-1, with TRBD2 matching over 9 bases. The germline V gene has CDR1 WSHSY and CDR2 SAAADI. The V gene end was trimmed by 6 bases and the J gene end by 9 bases; junction bases not matched to a gene: 12. The CDR3 totals 15 residues.

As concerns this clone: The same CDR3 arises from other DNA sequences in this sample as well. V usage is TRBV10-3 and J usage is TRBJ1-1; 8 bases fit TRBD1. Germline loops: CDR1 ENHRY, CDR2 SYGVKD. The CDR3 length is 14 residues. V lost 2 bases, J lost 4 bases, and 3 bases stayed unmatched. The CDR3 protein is CAISEGQGATEAFF. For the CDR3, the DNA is TGTGCCATCAGTGAGGGACAGGGAGCCACTGAAGCTTTCTTT.

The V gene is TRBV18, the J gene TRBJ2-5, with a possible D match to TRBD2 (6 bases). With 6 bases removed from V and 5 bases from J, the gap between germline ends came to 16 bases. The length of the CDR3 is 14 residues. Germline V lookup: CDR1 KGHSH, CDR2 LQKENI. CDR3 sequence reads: CASSDMTRGETQYF. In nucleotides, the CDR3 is TGTGCCAGCTCTGATATGACTCGGGGGGAGACCCAGTACTTC.

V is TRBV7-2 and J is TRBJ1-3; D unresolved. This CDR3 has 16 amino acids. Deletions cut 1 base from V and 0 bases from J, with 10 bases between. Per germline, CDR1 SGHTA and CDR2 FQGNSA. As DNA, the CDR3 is TGTGCCAGCAGCTTAGATGCGGGATACTCTGGAAACACCATATATTTT. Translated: CASSLDAGYSGNTIYF.

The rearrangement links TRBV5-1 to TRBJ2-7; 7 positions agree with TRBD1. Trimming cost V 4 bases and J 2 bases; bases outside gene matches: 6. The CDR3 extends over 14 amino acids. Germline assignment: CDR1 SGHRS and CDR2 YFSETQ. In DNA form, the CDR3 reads TGCGCCAGCAGCCCGACAGGGAAGACCTACGAGCAGTACTTC. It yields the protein CASSPTGKTYEQYF.

Here the CDR3 DNA reads TGTGCCAGCAGCTTAGGTCGGGGTAAAGAGACCCAGTACTTC. Protein sequence: CASSLGRGKETQYF. The rearrangement joins TRBV7-2 to TRBJ2-5; D may be TRBD2 (5 bases). CDR1 SGHTA and CDR2 FQGNSA come from the germline V gene. The ends were cut back, 1 base at V and 3 bases at J, with 9 bases in the middle. This CDR3 region has 14 residues.

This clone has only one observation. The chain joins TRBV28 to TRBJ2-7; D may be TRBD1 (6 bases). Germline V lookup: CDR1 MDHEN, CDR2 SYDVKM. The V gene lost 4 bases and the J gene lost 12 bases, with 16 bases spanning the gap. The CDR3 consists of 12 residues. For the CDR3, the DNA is TGTGCCAGCAGTTCACAGGGCGATGGGGTGTACTTC. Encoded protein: CASSSQGDGVYF.

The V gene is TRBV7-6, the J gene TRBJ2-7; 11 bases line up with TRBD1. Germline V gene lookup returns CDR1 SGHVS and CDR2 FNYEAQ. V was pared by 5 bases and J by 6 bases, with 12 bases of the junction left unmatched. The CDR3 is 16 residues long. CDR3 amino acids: CASSRGGQGVIGEQYF. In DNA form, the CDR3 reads TGTGCCAGCAGCCGGGGGGGACAGGGGGTCATTGGCGAGCAGTACTTC.

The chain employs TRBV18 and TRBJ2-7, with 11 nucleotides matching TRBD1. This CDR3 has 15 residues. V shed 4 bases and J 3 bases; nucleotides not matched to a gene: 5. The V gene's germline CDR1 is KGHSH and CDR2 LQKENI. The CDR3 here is CASSQPGQGVYEQYF. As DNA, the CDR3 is TGTGCCAGCTCACAGCCGGGACAGGGGGTCTACGAGCAGTACTTC.

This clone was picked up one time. In nucleotides, the CDR3 is TGTGCCAGCAGCTTAGGACAGGGCGATGGCTACACCTTC. Its protein product is CASSLGQGDGYTF. This chain joins TRBV7-9 and TRBJ1-2; TRBD1 agrees at 7 bases. The CDR3 loop spans 13 amino acids. Germline V gene sequence: CDR1 SEHNR, CDR2 FQNEAQ (reference sequence). Trimming cost V 1 base and J 6 bases; bases outside gene matches: 2. The whole variable domain, filled in from reference TRBV7-9 and TRBJ1-2, reads DTGVSQNPRHKITKRGQNVTFRCDPISEHNRLYWYRQTLGQGPEFLTYFQNEAQLEKSRLLSDRFSAERPKGSFSTLEIQRTEQGDSAMYLCASSLGQGDGYTFGSGTRLTVV.

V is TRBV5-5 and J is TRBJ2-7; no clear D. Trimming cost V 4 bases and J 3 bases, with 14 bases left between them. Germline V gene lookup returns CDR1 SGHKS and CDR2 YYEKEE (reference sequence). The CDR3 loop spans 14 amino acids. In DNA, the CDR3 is TGTGCCAGCAGCCTAACAGATTTTAACTACGAGCAGTACTTC. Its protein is CASSLTDFNYEQYF.

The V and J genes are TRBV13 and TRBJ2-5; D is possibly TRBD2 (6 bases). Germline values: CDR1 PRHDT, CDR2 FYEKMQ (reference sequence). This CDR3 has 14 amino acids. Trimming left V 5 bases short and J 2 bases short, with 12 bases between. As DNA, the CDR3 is TGTGCCAGCAGCACGCGGGGTAGTCAAGAGACCCAGTACTTC. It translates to CASSTRGSQETQYF.

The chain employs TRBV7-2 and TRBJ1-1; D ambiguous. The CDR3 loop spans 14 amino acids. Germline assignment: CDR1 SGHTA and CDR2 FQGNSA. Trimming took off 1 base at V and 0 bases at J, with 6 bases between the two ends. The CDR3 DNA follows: TGTGCCAGCAGCTTAGGGCCTTTGAACACTGAAGCTTTCTTT. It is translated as CASSLGPLNTEAFF.

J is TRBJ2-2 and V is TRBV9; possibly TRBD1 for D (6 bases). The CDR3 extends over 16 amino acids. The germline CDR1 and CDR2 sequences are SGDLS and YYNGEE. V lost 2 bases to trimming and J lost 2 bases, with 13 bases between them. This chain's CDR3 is CASSVAVGGNTGELFF. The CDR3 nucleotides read TGTGCCAGCAGCGTTGCGGTAGGGGGAAACACCGGGGAGCTGTTTTTT.

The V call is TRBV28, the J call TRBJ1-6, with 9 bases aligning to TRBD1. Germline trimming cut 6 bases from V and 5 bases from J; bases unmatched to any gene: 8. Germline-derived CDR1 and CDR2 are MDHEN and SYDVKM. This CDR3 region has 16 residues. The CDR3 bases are TGTGCCAGCAGGAGCGACAGGGGGGCTAATAATTCACCCCTCCACTTT. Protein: CASRSDRGANNSPLHF.

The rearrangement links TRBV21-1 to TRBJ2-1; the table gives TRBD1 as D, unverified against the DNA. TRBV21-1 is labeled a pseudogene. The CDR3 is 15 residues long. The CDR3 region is CASSQDRGNYNEQFF. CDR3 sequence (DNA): TGTGCCAGCAGCCAGGACAGGGGGAACTACAATGAGCAGTTCTTC.

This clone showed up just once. The CDR3 bases are TGTGCCAGTAGTTCCGGGGGGGCGCGCACTGAAGCTTTCTTT. Translated: CASSSGGARTEAFF. The V call is TRBV19, the J call TRBJ1-1; tentative D call: TRBD1 (6 bases). V lost 5 bases, J lost 4 bases, and 14 bases lay in between. The CDR3 spans 14 residues. Germline V lookup: CDR1 LNHDA, CDR2 SQIVND (reference sequence).

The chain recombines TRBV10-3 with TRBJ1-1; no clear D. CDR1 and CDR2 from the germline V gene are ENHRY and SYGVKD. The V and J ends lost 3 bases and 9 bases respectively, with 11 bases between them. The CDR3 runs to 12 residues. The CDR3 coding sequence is TGTGCCATCAGTGATGAGCCCGGTCAAGCTTTCTTT. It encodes CAISDEPGQAFF.

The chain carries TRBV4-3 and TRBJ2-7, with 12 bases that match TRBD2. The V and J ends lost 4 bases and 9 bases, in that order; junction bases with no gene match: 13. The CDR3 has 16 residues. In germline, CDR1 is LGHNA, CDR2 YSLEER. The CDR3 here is CASSLRLAGGPDSQYF. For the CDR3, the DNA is TGCGCCAGCAGCCTGCGTCTAGCGGGAGGGCCTGATTCGCAGTACTTC.

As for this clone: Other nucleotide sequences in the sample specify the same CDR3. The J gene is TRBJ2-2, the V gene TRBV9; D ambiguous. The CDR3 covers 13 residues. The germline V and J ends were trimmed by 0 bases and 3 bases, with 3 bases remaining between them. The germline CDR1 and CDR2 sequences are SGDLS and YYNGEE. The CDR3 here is CASSVAYTGELFF. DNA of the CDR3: TGTGCCAGCAGCGTAGCTTACACCGGGGAGCTGTTTTTT. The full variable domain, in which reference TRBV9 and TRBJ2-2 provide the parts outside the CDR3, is DSGVTQTPKHLITATGQRVTLRCSPRSGDLSVYWYQQSLDQGLQFLIQYYNGEERAKGNILERFSAQQFPDLHSELNLSSLELGDSALYFCASSVAYTGELFFGEGSRLTVL.

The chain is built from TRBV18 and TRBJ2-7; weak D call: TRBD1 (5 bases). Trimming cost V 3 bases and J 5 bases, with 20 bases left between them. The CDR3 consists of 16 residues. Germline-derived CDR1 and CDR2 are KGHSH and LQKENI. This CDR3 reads CASSPYRAGLFDEQYF. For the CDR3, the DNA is TGTGCCAGCTCACCTTATAGGGCAGGGTTATTCGACGAGCAGTACTTC.

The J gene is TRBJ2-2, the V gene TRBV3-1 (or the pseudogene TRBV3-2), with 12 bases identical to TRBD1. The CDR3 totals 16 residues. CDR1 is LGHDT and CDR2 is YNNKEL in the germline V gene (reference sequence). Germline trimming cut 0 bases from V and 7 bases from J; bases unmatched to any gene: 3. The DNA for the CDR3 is TGTGCCAGCAGCCAAGACGGGACAGGGGGCGGCGGGGAGCTGTTTTTT. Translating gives CASSQDGTGGGGELFF.

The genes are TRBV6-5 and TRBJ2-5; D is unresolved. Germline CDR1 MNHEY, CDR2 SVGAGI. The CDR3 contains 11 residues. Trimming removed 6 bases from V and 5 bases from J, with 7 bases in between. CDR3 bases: TGTGCCAGCAGCCCCCGGGAGACCCAGTACTTC. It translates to CASSPRETQYF.

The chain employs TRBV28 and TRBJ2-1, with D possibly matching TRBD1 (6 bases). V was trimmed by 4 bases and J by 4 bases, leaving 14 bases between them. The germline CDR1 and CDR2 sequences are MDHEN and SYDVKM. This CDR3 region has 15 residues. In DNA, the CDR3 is TGTGCCAGCAGTTCTACAGGGAAGGGTTACAATGAGCAGTTCTTC. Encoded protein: CASSSTGKGYNEQFF.

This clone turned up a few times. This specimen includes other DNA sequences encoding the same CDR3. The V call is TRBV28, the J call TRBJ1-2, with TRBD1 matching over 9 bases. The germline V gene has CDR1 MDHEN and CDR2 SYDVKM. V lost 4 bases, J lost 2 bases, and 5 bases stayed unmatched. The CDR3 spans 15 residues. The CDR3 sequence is CASSSPGQGNYGYTF. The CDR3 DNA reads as TGTGCCAGCAGTTCCCCGGGACAGGGAAACTATGGCTACACCTTC.

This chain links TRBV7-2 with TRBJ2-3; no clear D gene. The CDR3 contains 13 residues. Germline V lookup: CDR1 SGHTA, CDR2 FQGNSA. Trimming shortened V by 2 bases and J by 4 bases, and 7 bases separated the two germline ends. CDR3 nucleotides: TGTGCCAGCAGCTTACTAGGCCCAGATACGCAGTATTTT. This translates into CASSLLGPDTQYF.

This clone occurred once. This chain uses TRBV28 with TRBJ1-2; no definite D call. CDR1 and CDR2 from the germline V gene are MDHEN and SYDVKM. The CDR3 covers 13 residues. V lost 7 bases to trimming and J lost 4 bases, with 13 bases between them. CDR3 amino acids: CASINRAGYGYTF. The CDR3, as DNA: TGTGCCAGCATTAACCGGGCGGGCTATGGCTACACCTTC.

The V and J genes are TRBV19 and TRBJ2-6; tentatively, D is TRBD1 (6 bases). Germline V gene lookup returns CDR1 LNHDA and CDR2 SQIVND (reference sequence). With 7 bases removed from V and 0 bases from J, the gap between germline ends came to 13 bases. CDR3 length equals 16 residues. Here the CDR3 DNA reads TGTGCCAGTAAGGCAGGGGCTACCTCTGGGGCCAACGTCCTGACTTTC. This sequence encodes CASKAGATSGANVLTF.

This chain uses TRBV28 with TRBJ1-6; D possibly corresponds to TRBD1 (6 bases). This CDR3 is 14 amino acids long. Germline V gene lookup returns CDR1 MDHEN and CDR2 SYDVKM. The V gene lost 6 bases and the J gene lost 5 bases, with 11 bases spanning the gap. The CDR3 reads CASSRDRNNSPLHF. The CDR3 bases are TGTGCCAGCAGCCGAGACAGGAATAATTCACCCCTCCACTTT. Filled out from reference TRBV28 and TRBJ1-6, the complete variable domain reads DVKVTQSSRYLVKRTGEKVFLECVQDMDHENMFWYRQDPGLGLRLIYFSYDVKMKEKGDIPEGYSVSREKKERFSLILESASTNQTSMYLCASSRDRNNSPLHFGNGTRLTVT.

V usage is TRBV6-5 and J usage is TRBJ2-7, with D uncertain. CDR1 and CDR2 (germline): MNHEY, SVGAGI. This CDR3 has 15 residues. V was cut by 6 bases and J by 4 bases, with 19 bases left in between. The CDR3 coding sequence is TGTGCCAGCAGACGTAGAGAAACTCTCGGGTACGAGCAGTACTTC. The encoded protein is CASRRRETLGYEQYF.